Below, 9 T cell receptor beta chains from the same sample are listed, as sequenced in a study of blood T cell repertoires in COVID-19. Sequenced by immunoSEQ multiplex PCR; TCRdb stores in-frame clones only, minus some. This table holds about 96,000 clones, about 81% found once. The source material was peripheral blood. The origin of the receptors is a woman aged 55 to 70 with acute or convalescent COVID-19.

This clone was picked up a small number of times. The rearrangement links TRBV25-1 to TRBJ2-3; possible D gene TRBD1, 6 bases. This CDR3 has 12 residues. Trimming cost V 7 bases and J 1 base, with 6 bases left between them. Germline loops: CDR1 MGHDK, CDR2 SYGVNS. DNA of the CDR3: TGTGCCAGCACAGGGGGCACAGATACGCAGTATTTT. It specifies CASTGGTDTQYF.

The CDR3 loop reads CASSILAGGYYGYTF. As DNA, the CDR3 is TGTGCCAGTAGTATTCTGGCAGGGGGCTACTATGGCTACACCTTC. V is TRBV19 and J is TRBJ1-2; 8 bases are a match to TRBD1. The CDR3 consists of 15 residues. Germline V gene data show CDR1 as LNHDA and CDR2 as SQIVND (reference sequence). J gave up 3 bases and V 3 bases, and 6 bases lay outside the gene matches.

This clone showed up just a few times. The chain recombines TRBV9 with TRBJ1-2; unclear D gene. The V end was cut by 2 bases, the J end by 4 bases, with 15 bases between. CDR1 and CDR2 (germline): SGDLS, YYNGEE. CDR3 size: 15 residues. This CDR3 reads CASSVVGDSGYGYTF. The CDR3 nucleotides are TGTGCCAGCAGCGTCGTGGGCGATTCCGGCTATGGCTACACCTTC.

This chain uses TRBV6-5 with TRBJ2-1, with 11 bases that match TRBD2. Germline V gene lookup returns CDR1 MNHEY and CDR2 SVGAGI. Trimming cost V 6 bases and J 3 bases; bases outside gene matches: 4. This CDR3 has 15 residues. The CDR3 loop is CASSLTSGDYNEQFF. DNA for the CDR3: TGTGCCAGCAGCCTGACTAGCGGGGACTACAATGAGCAGTTCTTC.

J is TRBJ1-1 and V is TRBV5-1; D is perhaps TRBD1 (5 bases). Trimming removed 1 base at V and 0 bases at J, with 10 bases between. The CDR3 covers 15 residues. Per germline, CDR1 SGHRS and CDR2 YFSETQ. The CDR3 here is CASSLRGRVNTEAFF. In DNA, the CDR3 is TGCGCCAGCAGCTTGAGGGGCAGGGTGAACACTGAAGCTTTCTTT.

This clone was observed a few times. V is TRBV6-5 and J is TRBJ2-7, with 8 positions matching TRBD2. V lost 4 bases to trimming and J lost 7 bases; unmatched junction nucleotides: 9. This CDR3 contains 14 residues. Germline CDR1 and CDR2: MNHEY and SVGAGI. The CDR3 here is CASSFRGGAREQYF. In nucleotides, the CDR3 is TGTGCCAGCAGTTTTCGGGGGGGGGCCAGGGAGCAGTACTTC.

V gene TRBV19 combines with J gene TRBJ1-5; 7 positions agree with TRBD1. Germline lookup yields CDR1 LNHDA and CDR2 SQIVND (reference sequence). This CDR3 spans 15 amino acids. J lost 3 bases, V lost 4 bases, and 6 bases had no gene match. The CDR3 here is CASSTTGVDNQPQHF. The CDR3 DNA sequence: TGTGCCAGTAGTACAACAGGGGTTGACAATCAGCCCCAGCATTTT.

This clone came up a few times. This chain links TRBV6-2 or TRBV6-3 with TRBJ2-1; 10 nucleotides agree with TRBD2. The V gene's germline CDR1 is MNHEY and CDR2 SVGEGT. V trimming: 0 bases; J trimming: 7 bases; junction bases outside the gene matches: 18. The CDR3 covers 20 residues. The CDR3 protein is CASSYSPLAASGGASNEQFF. CDR3 nucleotide sequence: TGTGCCAGCAGTTACTCGCCCCTCGCCGCCAGCGGGGGGGCCTCTAATGAGCAGTTCTTC.

The chain uses TRBV12-3 or TRBV12-4 and TRBJ2-7; 15 bases fit TRBD2. The CDR3 consists of 13 residues. The V and J ends lost 8 bases and 6 bases, in that order; junction bases with no gene match: 2. CDR3 sequence reads: CASRTSGGAEQYF. The CDR3 nucleotides are TGTGCCAGCCGGACTAGCGGGGGGGCCGAGCAGTACTTC.